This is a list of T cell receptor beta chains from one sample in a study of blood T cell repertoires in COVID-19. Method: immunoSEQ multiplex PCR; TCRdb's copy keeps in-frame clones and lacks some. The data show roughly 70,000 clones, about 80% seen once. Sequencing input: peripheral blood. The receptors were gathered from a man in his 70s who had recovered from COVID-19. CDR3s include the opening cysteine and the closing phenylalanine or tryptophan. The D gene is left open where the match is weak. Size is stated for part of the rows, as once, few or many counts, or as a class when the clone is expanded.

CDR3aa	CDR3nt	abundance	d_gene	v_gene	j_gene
CASSTSPTETEAFF	TGTGCCAGCAGCACCTCTCCGACGGAGACTGAAGCTTTCTTT	.	.	TRBV7-3	TRBJ1-1
CASSLSGGRYNEQFF	TGTGCCAGCAGCTTAAGCGGGGGGAGGTACAATGAGCAGTTCTTC	.	TRBD2	TRBV7-2	TRBJ2-1
CASMGSGSLYEQYF	TGTGCCAGCATGGGTAGCGGGAGTTTATACGAGCAGTACTTC	.	TRBD2	TRBV2	TRBJ2-7
CASSDGSGVGEKLFF	TGCGCCAGCAGTGATGGTTCAGGGGTTGGGGAAAAACTGTTTTTT	.	.	TRBV10-2	TRBJ1-4
CASSNRETNEKLFF	TGTGCCAGCAGTAACAGGGAAACTAATGAAAAACTGTTTTTT	.	.	TRBV6-5	TRBJ1-4
CASNNRGAEAFF	TGTGCCAGCAACAACAGGGGGGCTGAAGCTTTCTTT	.	TRBD1	TRBV7-2	TRBJ1-1
CASSPRQGEGYEQYF	TGTGCCAGCAGCCCTCGACAGGGGGAAGGCTACGAGCAGTACTTC	.	TRBD1	TRBV9	TRBJ2-7
CASSPLRTNTEAFF	TGTGCCAGCAGCCCTCTCAGAACGAACACTGAAGCTTTCTTT	.	.	TRBV9	TRBJ1-1
CASSLGMTEYGYTF	TGCGCCAGCAGCTTAGGTATGACAGAGTATGGCTACACCTTC	.	.	TRBV5-1	TRBJ1-2
CASSLGSTGRTDTQYF	TGTGCCAGCAGCTTGGGGTCGACAGGTCGCACAGATACGCAGTATTTT	.	.	TRBV5-4	TRBJ2-3
CASSDQTGANYGYTF	TGTGCCAGCAGTGATCAAACCGGGGCTAACTATGGCTACACCTTC	.	.	TRBV25-1	TRBJ1-2
CASRSGTGYQETQYF	TGTGCCAGCAGGTCCGGGACAGGGTACCAAGAGACCCAGTACTTC	.	TRBD1	TRBV28	TRBJ2-5
CATAGGAYGYTF	TGCGCCACGGCCGGTGGGGCATATGGCTACACCTTC	once	.	TRBV10-2	TRBJ1-2
CASSPPGSQETQYF	TGTGCCAGCAGCCCCCCCGGGTCCCAAGAGACCCAGTACTTC	.	.	TRBV7-2	TRBJ2-5
CASSRGTSGGTEQYF	TGCGCCAGCAGCCGTGGGACTAGCGGTGGGACCGAGCAGTACTTC	.	TRBD2	TRBV5-1	TRBJ2-7
CASRGQGHEQFF	TGTGCCAGCAGGGGACAGGGCCATGAGCAGTTCTTC	.	TRBD1	TRBV6-6	TRBJ2-1
CASSFSSQYNEQFF	TGTGCCAGCAGCTTTTCGTCACAGTACAATGAGCAGTTCTTC	few	.	TRBV7-3	TRBJ2-1
CASSTAQRSGQPQHF	TGTGCCAGCAGTACCGCTCAAAGATCGGGTCAGCCCCAGCATTTT	once	.	TRBV28	TRBJ1-5
CASSPQPSSYNEQFF	TGTGCCAGCTCACCACAGCCGAGCTCCTACAATGAGCAGTTCTTC	.	.	TRBV18	TRBJ2-1
CASSLGTSTGVEQFF	TGCGCCAGCAGCCTCGGGACTAGCACGGGGGTTGAGCAGTTCTTC	.	TRBD2	TRBV5-1	TRBJ2-1
CASSLGGQGQETQYF	TGCGCCAGCAGCTTGGGCGGACAGGGACAAGAGACCCAGTACTTC	.	TRBD1	TRBV5-1	TRBJ2-5
CASSIGGKAFF	TGTGCCAGTAGTATCGGAGGGAAGGCTTTCTTT	.	.	TRBV19	TRBJ1-1
CASSETEETQYF	TGTGCCAGCTCAGAGACAGAAGAGACCCAGTACTTC	.	.	TRBV18	TRBJ2-5
CASSYAGGGTQETQYF	TGTGCCAGCAGTTATGCGGGCGGGGGCACCCAAGAGACCCAGTACTTC	.	.	TRBV6-2/TRBV6-3	TRBJ2-5
CASSPGLAGSNEQFF	TGTGCCAGCAGTCCCGGACTAGCGGGGTCCAATGAGCAGTTCTTC	.	TRBD2	TRBV4-2	TRBJ2-1
CATNKPGQGRNQPQHF	TGTGCCACGAACAAACCGGGACAGGGTCGCAATCAGCCCCAGCATTTT	.	TRBD1	TRBV19	TRBJ1-5
CAWTRQGRSSEKLFF	TGTGCCTGGACCCGTCAGGGGCGCAGTAGTGAAAAACTGTTTTTT	.	.	TRBV30	TRBJ1-4
CAVGGQAFAETQYF	TGTGCCGTAGGAGGTCAGGCGTTCGCAGAGACCCAGTACTTC	.	.	TRBV19	TRBJ2-5
CAIGRTGTSYEQYF	TGTGCCATCGGGAGAACAGGGACCTCCTACGAGCAGTACTTC	few	.	TRBV10-3	TRBJ2-7
CATSHYGEGPYNEQFF	TGTGCCACCAGCCACTATGGGGAGGGCCCCTACAATGAGCAGTTCTTC	once	TRBD2	TRBV15	TRBJ2-1
CASSSGLNTGELFF	TGTGCCAGCAGTTCAGGTCTGAACACCGGGGAGCTGTTTTTT	.	.	TRBV6-2/TRBV6-3	TRBJ2-2